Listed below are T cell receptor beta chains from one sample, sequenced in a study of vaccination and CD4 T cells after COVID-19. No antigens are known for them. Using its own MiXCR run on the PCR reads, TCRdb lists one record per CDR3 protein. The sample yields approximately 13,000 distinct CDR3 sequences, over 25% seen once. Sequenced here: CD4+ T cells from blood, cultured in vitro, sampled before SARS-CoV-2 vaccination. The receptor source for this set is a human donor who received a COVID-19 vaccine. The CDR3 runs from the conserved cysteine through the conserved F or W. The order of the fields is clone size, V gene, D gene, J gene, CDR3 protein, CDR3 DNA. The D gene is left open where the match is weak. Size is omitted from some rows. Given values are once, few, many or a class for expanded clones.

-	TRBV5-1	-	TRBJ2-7	CASSLGHNEQYF	TGCGCCAGCAGCTTGGGACATAACGAGCAGTACTTC
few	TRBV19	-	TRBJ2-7	CASSWGNFAYEQYF	TGTGCTAGTAGTTGGGGGAACTTTGCCTACGAGCAGTACTTC
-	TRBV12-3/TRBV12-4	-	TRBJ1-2	CASSMGFLNYGYTF	TGTGCCAGCAGTATGGGGTTCCTAAACTATGGCTACACCTTC
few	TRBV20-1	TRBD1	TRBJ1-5	CSALTTGRNQPQHF	TGCAGTGCTTTAACGACAGGGCGCAATCAGCCCCAGCATTTT
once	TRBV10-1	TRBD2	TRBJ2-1	CASSAQGSGASYNEQFF	TGCGCCAGCAGTGCGCAGGGTAGCGGGGCCTCCTACAATGAGCAGTTCTTC
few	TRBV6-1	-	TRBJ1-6	CASLESNNSPLHF	TGTGCCAGCCTCGAATCCAATAATTCACCCCTCCACTTT
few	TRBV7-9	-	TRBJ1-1	CASSPLGGMNTEAFF	TGTGCCAGCAGCCCCCTCGGGGGCATGAACACTGAAGCTTTCTTT
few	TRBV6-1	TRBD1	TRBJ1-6	CAIEGGTGAYNSPLHF	TGTGCCATAGAAGGGGGGACAGGGGCCTATAATTCACCCCTCCACTTT
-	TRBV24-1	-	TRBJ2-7	CASSVGQISYEQYF	TGTGCCAGCAGCGTAGGGCAGATCTCCTACGAGCAGTACTTC
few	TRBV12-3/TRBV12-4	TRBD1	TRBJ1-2	CASSSTDRNYGYTF	TGTGCCAGCAGTTCGACGGACAGGAACTATGGCTACACCTTC
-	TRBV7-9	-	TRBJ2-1	CASSPSPRPRQFF	TGTGCCAGCAGCCCCTCACCCAGACCACGCCAGTTCTTC
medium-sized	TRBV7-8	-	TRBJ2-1	CASSLRAAIPLEDEQFF	TGTGCCAGCAGCTTACGGGCAGCTATTCCCCTAGAAGATGAGCAGTTCTTC
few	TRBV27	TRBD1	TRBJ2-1	CASKPTRQGAGEQFF	TGTGCCAGCAAGCCCACACGACAGGGGGCCGGTGAGCAGTTCTTC
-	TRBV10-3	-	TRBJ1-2	CAISESNRRNTVYGYTF	TGTGCCATCAGTGAGTCGAACCGCAGGAATACCGTCTATGGCTACACCTTC
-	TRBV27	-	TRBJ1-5	CASSPPKRNSNQPQHF	TGTGCCAGCAGTCCCCCCAAGAGAAATAGCAATCAGCCCCAGCATTTT
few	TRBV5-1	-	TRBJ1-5	CASSFFPGPNQPQHF	TGCGCCAGCAGCTTCTTTCCAGGGCCGAATCAGCCCCAGCATTTT
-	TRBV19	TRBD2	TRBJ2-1	CASSPGGASPEQFF	TGTGCCAGTAGTCCGGGGGGGGCTAGCCCTGAGCAGTTCTTC
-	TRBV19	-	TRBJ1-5	CASSDQGLSNQPQHF	TGTGCCAGTAGTGATCAAGGGCTGAGCAATCAGCCCCAGCATTTT